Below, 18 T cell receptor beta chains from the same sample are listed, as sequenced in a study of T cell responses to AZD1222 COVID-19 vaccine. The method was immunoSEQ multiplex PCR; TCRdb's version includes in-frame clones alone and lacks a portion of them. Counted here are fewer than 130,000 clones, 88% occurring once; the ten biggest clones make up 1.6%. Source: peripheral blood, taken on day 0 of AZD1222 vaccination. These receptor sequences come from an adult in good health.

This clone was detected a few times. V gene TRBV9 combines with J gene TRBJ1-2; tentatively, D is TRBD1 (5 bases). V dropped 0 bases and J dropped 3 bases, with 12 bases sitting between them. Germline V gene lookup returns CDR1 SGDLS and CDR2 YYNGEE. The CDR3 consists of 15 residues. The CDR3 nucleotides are TGTGCCAGCAGCGTAGGCAGGGTGGATGACTATGGCTACACCTTC. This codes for CASSVGRVDDYGYTF.

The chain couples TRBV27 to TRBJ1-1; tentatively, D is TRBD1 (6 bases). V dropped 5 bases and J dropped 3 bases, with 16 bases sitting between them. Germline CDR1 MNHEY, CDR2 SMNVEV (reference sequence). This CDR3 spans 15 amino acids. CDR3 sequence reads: CASSALGAADTEAFF. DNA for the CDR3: TGTGCCAGCAGTGCCCTGGGGGCTGCGGACACTGAAGCTTTCTTT.

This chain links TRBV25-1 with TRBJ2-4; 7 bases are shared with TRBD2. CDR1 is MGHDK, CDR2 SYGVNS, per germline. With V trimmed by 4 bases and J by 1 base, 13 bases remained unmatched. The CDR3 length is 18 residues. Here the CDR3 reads CASSGFGGGPLAKNIQYF. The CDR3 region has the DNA TGTGCCAGCAGTGGGTTTGGGGGAGGGCCACTGGCCAAAAACATTCAGTACTTC.

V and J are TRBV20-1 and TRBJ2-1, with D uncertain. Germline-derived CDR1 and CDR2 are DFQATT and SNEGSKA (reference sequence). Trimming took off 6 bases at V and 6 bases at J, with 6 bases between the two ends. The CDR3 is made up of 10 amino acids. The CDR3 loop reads CSAQVNEQFF. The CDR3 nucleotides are TGCAGTGCCCAAGTCAATGAGCAGTTCTTC.

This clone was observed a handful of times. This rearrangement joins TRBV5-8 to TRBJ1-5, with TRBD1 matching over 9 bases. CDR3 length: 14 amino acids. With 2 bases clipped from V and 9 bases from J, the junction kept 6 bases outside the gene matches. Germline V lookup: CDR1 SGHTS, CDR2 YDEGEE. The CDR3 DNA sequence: TGTGCCAGCAGCTTTACGACAGGGGGACTGCCCCAGCATTTT. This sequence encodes CASSFTTGGLPQHF.

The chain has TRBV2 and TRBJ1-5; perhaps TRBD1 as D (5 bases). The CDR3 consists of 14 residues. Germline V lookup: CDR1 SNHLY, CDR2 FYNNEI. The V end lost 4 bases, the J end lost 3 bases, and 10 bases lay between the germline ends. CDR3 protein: CASSGGTVNQPQHF. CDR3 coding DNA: TGTGCCAGCAGTGGTGGGACGGTCAATCAGCCCCAGCATTTT.

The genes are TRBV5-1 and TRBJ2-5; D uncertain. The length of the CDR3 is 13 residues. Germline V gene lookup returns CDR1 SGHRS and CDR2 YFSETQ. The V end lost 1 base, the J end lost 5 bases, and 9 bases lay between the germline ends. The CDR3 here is CASSLTKWETQYF. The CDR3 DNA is TGCGCCAGCAGCTTGACTAAATGGGAGACCCAGTACTTC.

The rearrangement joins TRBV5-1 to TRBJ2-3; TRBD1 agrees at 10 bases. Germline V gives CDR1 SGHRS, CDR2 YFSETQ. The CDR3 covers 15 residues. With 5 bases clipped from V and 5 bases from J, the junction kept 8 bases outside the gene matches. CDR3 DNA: TGCGCCAGCAGAACCGGGACAGGGGATCAAGATACGCAGTATTTT. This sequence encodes CASRTGTGDQDTQYF.

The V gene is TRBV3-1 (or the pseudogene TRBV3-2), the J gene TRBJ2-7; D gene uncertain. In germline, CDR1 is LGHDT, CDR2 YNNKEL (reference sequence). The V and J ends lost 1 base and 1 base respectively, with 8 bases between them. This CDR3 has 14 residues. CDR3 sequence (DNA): TGTGCCAGCAGCCAAGTCGCAGGTTCCTACGAGCAGTACTTC. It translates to CASSQVAGSYEQYF.

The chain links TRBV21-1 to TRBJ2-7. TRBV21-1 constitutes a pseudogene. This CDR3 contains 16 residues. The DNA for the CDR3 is TGTGCCAGCAGCAGAGTAACCCCCGGGCAATCCTACGAGCAGTACTTC. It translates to CASSRVTPGQSYEQYF.

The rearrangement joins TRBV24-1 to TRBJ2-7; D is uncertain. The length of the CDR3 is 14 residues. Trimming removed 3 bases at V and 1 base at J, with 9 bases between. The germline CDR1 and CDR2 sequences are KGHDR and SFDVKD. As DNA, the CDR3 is TGTGCCACCAGTGATACCGGGCGGTCCTACGAGCAGTACTTC. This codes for CATSDTGRSYEQYF.

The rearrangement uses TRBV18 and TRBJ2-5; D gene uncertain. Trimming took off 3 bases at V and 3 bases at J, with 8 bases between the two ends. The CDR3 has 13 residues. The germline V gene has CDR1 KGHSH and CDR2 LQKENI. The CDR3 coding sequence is TGTGCCAGCTCACCGTTTTCTGAAGAGACCCAGTACTTC. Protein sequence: CASSPFSEETQYF.

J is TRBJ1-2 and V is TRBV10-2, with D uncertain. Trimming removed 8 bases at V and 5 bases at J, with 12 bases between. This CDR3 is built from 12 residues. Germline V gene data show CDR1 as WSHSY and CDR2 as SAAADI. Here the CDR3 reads CASLTDAYGYTF. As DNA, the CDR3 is TGCGCCAGCCTAACGGACGCTTATGGCTACACCTTC.

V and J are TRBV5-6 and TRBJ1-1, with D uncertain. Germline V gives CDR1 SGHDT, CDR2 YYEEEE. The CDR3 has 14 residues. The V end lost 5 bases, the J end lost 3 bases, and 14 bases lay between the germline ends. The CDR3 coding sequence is TGTGCCAGCAGGACGACCGGTGGGGACACTGAAGCTTTCTTT. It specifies CASRTTGGDTEAFF.

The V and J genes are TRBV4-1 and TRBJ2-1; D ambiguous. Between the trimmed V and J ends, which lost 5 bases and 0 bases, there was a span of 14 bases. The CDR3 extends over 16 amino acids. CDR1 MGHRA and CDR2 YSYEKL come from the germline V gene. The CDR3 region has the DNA TGCGCCAGCAGCGAAAGTATCGCGGTCTCCTACAATGAGCAGTTCTTC. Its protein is CASSESIAVSYNEQFF.

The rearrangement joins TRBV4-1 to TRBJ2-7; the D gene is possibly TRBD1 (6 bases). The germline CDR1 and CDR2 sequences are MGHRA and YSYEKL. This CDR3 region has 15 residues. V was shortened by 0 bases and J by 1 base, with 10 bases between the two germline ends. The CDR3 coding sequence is TGCGCCAGCAGCCAAGATTGGACAGTATCCTACGAGCAGTACTTC. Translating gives CASSQDWTVSYEQYF.

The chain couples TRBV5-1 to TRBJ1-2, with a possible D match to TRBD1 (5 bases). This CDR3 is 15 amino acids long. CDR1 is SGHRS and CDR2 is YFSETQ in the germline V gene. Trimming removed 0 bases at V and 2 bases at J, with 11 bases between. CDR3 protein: CASSLAEQANYGYTF. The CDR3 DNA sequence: TGCGCCAGCAGCTTGGCCGAACAGGCCAACTATGGCTACACCTTC.

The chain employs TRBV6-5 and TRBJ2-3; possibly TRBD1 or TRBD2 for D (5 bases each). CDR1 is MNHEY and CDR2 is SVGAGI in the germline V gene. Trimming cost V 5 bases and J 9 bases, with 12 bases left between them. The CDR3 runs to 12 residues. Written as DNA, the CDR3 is TGTGCCAGCAGTCCCTGGGACCGCACGCAGTATTTT. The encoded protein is CASSPWDRTQYF.